The 29 T cell receptor beta chains below were found in one sample sequenced in a study of cytomegalovirus exposure and HLA in healthy donors. 60 Vbeta and 13 Jbeta primers were used in PCR. Some clones are missing from TCRdb's copy, which holds only in-frame ones; the method was immunoSEQ multiplex PCR. The sample consists of approximately 150,000 clones, more than 60% of them appearing once. The sequencing sample was made of PBMCs. The origin of the receptors is a woman aged 40 to 50 in good health and CMV-seropositive.

This sequence joins TRBV18 and TRBJ2-5, with 8 positions matching TRBD2. V gave up 3 bases and J gave up 2 bases; unmatched junction bases: 8. Germline V gene data show CDR1 as KGHSH and CDR2 as LQKENI. This CDR3 has 16 amino acids. CDR3 residues: CASSPISGGGQETQYF. The CDR3 DNA is TGTGCCAGCTCACCCATCAGTGGCGGGGGGCAAGAGACCCAGTACTTC. Supplemented by reference TRBV18 and TRBJ2-5, the full variable domain reads NAGVMQNPRHLVRRRGQEARLRCSPMKGHSHVYWYRQLPEEGLKFMVYLQKENIIDESGMPKERFSAEFPKEGPSILRIQQVVRGDSAAYFCASSPISGGGQETQYFGPGTRLLVL.

This clone was detected only once. The chain combines TRBV5-1 with TRBJ2-3; 8 bases line up with TRBD1. V gave up 0 bases and J gave up 1 base; unmatched junction bases: 4. Germline V gives CDR1 SGHRS, CDR2 YFSETQ. The CDR3 loop spans 16 amino acids. CDR3 nucleotide sequence: TGCGCCAGCAGCTTGGACGGACAGGGCGGCACAGATACGCAGTATTTT. As protein: CASSLDGQGGTDTQYF.

This rearrangement joins TRBV5-6 to TRBJ2-5; 11 bases line up with TRBD1. Germline V gene sequence: CDR1 SGHDT, CDR2 YYEEEE. CDR3 length equals 14 residues. V was clipped by 5 bases and J by 7 bases; unmatched bases: 7. The CDR3 reads CASRADRGLGTQYF. The DNA for the CDR3 is TGTGCCAGCAGAGCGGACAGGGGGCTAGGGACCCAGTACTTC.

V is TRBV7-8 and J is TRBJ2-7; 8 bases fit TRBD2. Germline V gene data show CDR1 as SGHVS and CDR2 as FQNEAQ. This CDR3 contains 16 residues. Trimming removed 0 bases from V and 3 bases from J; junction bases left unmatched: 7. The DNA for the CDR3 is TGTGCCAGCAGCTTAGCTAGCGGGGCTCGCCTCTACGAGCAGTACTTC. This codes for CASSLASGARLYEQYF.

V gene TRBV16 combines with J gene TRBJ2-7; TRBD2 aligns across 9 bases. The V gene's germline CDR1 is KGHSY and CDR2 FQNENV. There are 14 residues in the CDR3. V was pared by 4 bases and J by 7 bases, with 8 bases of the junction left unmatched. DNA of the CDR3: TGTGCCAGCAGCCCGACGGGACTAGCCTCGGAGCAGTACTTC. This gives the protein CASSPTGLASEQYF.

The chain joins TRBV27 to TRBJ1-2; D is perhaps TRBD1 (5 bases). Per germline, CDR1 MNHEY and CDR2 SMNVEV (reference sequence). CDR3 length: 14 amino acids. V dropped 2 bases and J dropped 5 bases, with 12 bases sitting between them. CDR3 sequence (DNA): TGTGCCAGCAGTTTAAACGGGGGATTATATGGCTACACCTTC. Translated: CASSLNGGLYGYTF.

The chain links TRBV15 to TRBJ1-1; D may be TRBD1 (6 bases). The CDR3 runs to 14 residues. With 5 bases removed from V and 7 bases from J, the gap between germline ends came to 17 bases. From germline, CDR1 is LNHNV and CDR2 YYDKDF (reference sequence). CDR3 loop: CATSFGRGVSEAFF. The DNA for the CDR3 is TGTGCCACCAGCTTCGGGAGGGGGGTCAGTGAAGCTTTCTTT.

The chain recombines TRBV19 with TRBJ1-5, with a possible D match to TRBD1 (5 bases). Germline V CDR1 and CDR2: LNHDA, SQIVND (reference sequence). The CDR3 contains 15 residues. Trimming shortened V by 5 bases and J by 5 bases, and 16 bases separated the two germline ends. In nucleotides, the CDR3 is TGTGCCAGTAGTCCCTATTCACAGGATTATCAGCCCCAGCATTTT. This translates into CASSPYSQDYQPQHF.

CDR3: CASSVQGNTGELFF. CDR3 bases: TGTGCCAGCAGCGTCCAGGGGAACACCGGGGAGCTGTTTTTT. The V gene is TRBV9, the J gene TRBJ2-2; D might be TRBD1 (5 bases). The CDR3 is made up of 14 amino acids. V was trimmed by 2 bases and J by 1 base, leaving 6 bases between them. The germline CDR1 and CDR2 sequences are SGDLS and YYNGEE.

The chain couples TRBV19 to TRBJ2-6; 7 bases are shared with TRBD1. Trimming removed 4 bases from V and 0 bases from J; junction bases left unmatched: 3. The germline gives CDR1 LNHDA, CDR2 SQIVND (reference sequence). This CDR3 has 16 residues. CDR3 sequence reads: CASSTGTASGANVLTF. CDR3 nucleotide sequence: TGTGCCAGTAGTACCGGGACAGCCTCTGGGGCCAACGTCCTGACTTTC.

The chain uses TRBV11-2 and TRBJ2-5; 7 bases match TRBD2. This CDR3 spans 15 amino acids. The ends lost 1 base at V and 2 bases at J; junction bases unmatched: 4. CDR1 and CDR2 (germline): SGHAT, FQNNGV. The CDR3 spells CASSLGGSRQETQYF. Written as DNA, the CDR3 is TGTGCCAGCAGCTTAGGCGGGAGTCGGCAAGAGACCCAGTACTTC.

The rearrangement links TRBV21-1 to TRBJ1-2. TRBV21-1 is an annotated pseudogene. There are 14 residues in the CDR3. The CDR3 region has the DNA TGTGCCAGCAGCATGAAGTCCGCGAGTTATGGCTACACCTTC. Its protein is CASSMKSASYGYTF.

The V and J genes are TRBV9 and TRBJ2-5; possibly TRBD2 for D (6 bases). Trimming shortened V by 5 bases and J by 4 bases, and 18 bases separated the two germline ends. The CDR3 runs to 15 residues. Germline lookup yields CDR1 SGDLS and CDR2 YYNGEE. CDR3: CASSPERGRRETQYF. For the CDR3, the DNA is TGTGCCAGCAGTCCAGAACGGGGGAGAAGAGAGACCCAGTACTTC.

The V gene is TRBV19, the J gene TRBJ2-3, with 11 positions matching TRBD1. Germline-derived CDR1 and CDR2 are LNHDA and SQIVND (reference sequence). The CDR3 contains 16 residues. J was trimmed by 0 bases and V by 3 bases; bases with no gene match: 2. As DNA, the CDR3 is TGTGCCAGTAGTATTGGGACAGGGGGGAGCACAGATACGCAGTATTTT. As protein: CASSIGTGGSTDTQYF.

The gene calls are TRBV2 and TRBJ1-1, with no clear D. This CDR3 is 13 amino acids long. V gave up 8 bases and J gave up 0 bases, with 10 bases separating them. CDR1 SNHLY and CDR2 FYNNEI come from the germline V gene. The CDR3 sequence is CASRQDMNTEAFF. Written as DNA, the CDR3 is TGTGCCAGCCGACAAGACATGAACACTGAAGCTTTCTTT.

The genes are TRBV30 and TRBJ1-2; D uncertain. V was shortened by 0 bases and J by 3 bases, with 8 bases between the two germline ends. The germline CDR1 and CDR2 sequences are GTSNPN and SVGIG (reference sequence). There are 13 residues in the CDR3. CDR3 in amino acids: CAWSVLRYYGYTF. In nucleotides, the CDR3 is TGTGCCTGGAGTGTACTGAGATACTATGGCTACACCTTC.

This rearrangement joins TRBV2 to TRBJ2-5; the match to TRBD2 covers 7 bases. The V gene end was trimmed by 11 bases and the J gene end by 3 bases; junction bases not matched to a gene: 3. The CDR3 is made up of 11 amino acids. In germline, CDR1 is SNHLY, CDR2 FYNNEI. This CDR3 is CAGGLEETQYF. CDR3 DNA sequence: TGTGCCGGCGGACTAGAAGAGACCCAGTACTTC.

J is TRBJ2-7 and V is TRBV5-1, with TRBD2 matching 11 bases. The CDR3 runs to 15 residues. CDR1 is SGHRS, CDR2 YFSETQ, per germline. V shed 4 bases, J shed 5 bases, and the junction held 8 bases outside the gene matches. The DNA of the CDR3 is TGCGCCAGCAGCCCGGCACTAGCGGGGGAGGACGAGCAGTACTTC. Its translation is CASSPALAGEDEQYF.

The rearrangement uses TRBV5-4 and TRBJ2-3, with D perhaps matching TRBD2 (5 bases). The V and J ends lost 1 base and 3 bases respectively, with 18 bases between them. The CDR3 totals 17 residues. The V gene's germline CDR1 is SGHNT and CDR2 YYREEE (reference sequence). Here the CDR3 DNA reads TGTGCCAGCAGCTTGAAGAGCGGTTCCGTCGGAACAGATACGCAGTATTTT. Translation gives CASSLKSGSVGTDTQYF.

The rearrangement uses TRBV28 and TRBJ1-5, with TRBD1 identical over 8 bases. The CDR3 has 15 residues. Trimming removed 4 bases from V and 6 bases from J; junction bases left unmatched: 8. CDR1 is MDHEN and CDR2 is SYDVKM in the germline V gene. The CDR3 sequence is CASSSQGGAGQPQHF. CDR3 bases: TGTGCCAGCAGTTCACAGGGGGGGGCCGGTCAGCCCCAGCATTTT.

The chain uses TRBV13 and TRBJ2-3; D is unresolved. The germline V gene has CDR1 PRHDT and CDR2 FYEKMQ (reference sequence). There are 12 residues in the CDR3. With 4 bases removed from V and 5 bases from J, the gap between germline ends came to 7 bases. This chain's CDR3 is CASSSLIDTQYF. CDR3 nucleotide sequence: TGTGCCAGCAGCTCCCTTATAGATACGCAGTATTTT.

The rearrangement uses TRBV9 and TRBJ1-1; 7 positions agree with TRBD1. The CDR3 runs to 13 residues. From germline, CDR1 is SGDLS and CDR2 YYNGEE. The V gene end was trimmed by 0 bases and the J gene end by 8 bases; junction bases not matched to a gene: 4. CDR3 region: CASSVGTGTEAFF. As DNA, the CDR3 is TGTGCCAGCAGCGTAGGGACAGGAACAGAAGCTTTCTTT.

There are a few counts of this clone. The CDR3 region has the DNA TGTGCCAGCATCACAGACAGGGTCGACAATCAGCCCCAGCATTTT. Translation gives CASITDRVDNQPQHF. The rearrangement joins TRBV6-1 to TRBJ1-5, with 7 nucleotides matching TRBD1. Unmatched junction bases numbered 9, after V lost 7 bases and J lost 3 bases. Germline CDR1 reads MNHNS; CDR2 reads SASEGT. The CDR3 is 15 residues long.

As concerns this clone: The junction departs from germline at one end; a sequencing error may be responsible. The chain joins TRBV7-9 to TRBJ1-1; D unresolved. CDR1 and CDR2 from the germline V gene are SEHNR and FQNEAQ (reference sequence). The CDR3 has 14 amino acids. This CDR3 reads CSSSLAQINTEAFF. The CDR3 DNA is TGTTCCAGCAGCTTAGCACAGATAAACACTGAAGCTTTCTTT.

This clone was recorded only once. The V call is TRBV7-2, the J call TRBJ1-4; 11 bases line up with TRBD1. CDR3 length: 15 residues. With 5 bases clipped from V and 8 bases from J, the junction kept 7 bases outside the gene matches. Germline V gives CDR1 SGHTA, CDR2 FQGNSA. CDR3 nucleotide sequence: TGTGCCAGCAGCCGTGGGACAGGGGGTCGGGAAAAACTGTTTTTT. Protein: CASSRGTGGREKLFF.

This chain connects TRBV29-1 to TRBJ1-2; D is undetermined. V dropped 4 bases and J dropped 8 bases, with 11 bases sitting between them. CDR3 length: 11 residues. Germline V gene sequence: CDR1 SQVTM, CDR2 ANQGSEA. Written as DNA, the CDR3 is TGCAGCGTTGGTGAGGCGGGGGGCTACACCTTC. It encodes CSVGEAGGYTF.

The chain joins TRBV11-2 to TRBJ2-5, with 10 bases matching TRBD1. V shed 5 bases, J shed 3 bases, and the junction held 3 bases outside the gene matches. The CDR3 sequence is 14 residues long. Germline V lookup: CDR1 SGHAT, CDR2 FQNNGV. The CDR3 coding sequence is TGTGCCAGCAGCCGACAGGGGGCTAAAGAGACCCAGTACTTC. Protein product: CASSRQGAKETQYF.

The chain combines TRBV28 with TRBJ2-1, with TRBD2 matching 12 bases. The CDR3 has 19 amino acids. V lost 4 bases to trimming and J lost 0 bases; unmatched junction nucleotides: 10. Germline CDR1 is MDHEN and CDR2 is SYDVKM. The CDR3 region has the DNA TGTGCCAGCAGTTCAGAACTAGCGGGGGGCTTTAGCTCCTACAATGAGCAGTTCTTC. This gives the protein CASSSELAGGFSSYNEQFF.

This chain links TRBV7-2 with TRBJ2-1, with 10 nucleotides matching TRBD2. Germline V gene data show CDR1 as SGHTA and CDR2 as FQGNSA. The CDR3 sequence is 16 residues long. After removal of 5 bases from V and 12 bases from J, the junction contained 16 bases not matched to a gene. The CDR3 here is CASSAQRTSGLLGQFF. CDR3 DNA: TGTGCCAGCAGCGCCCAAAGGACTAGCGGCCTCCTAGGGCAGTTCTTC.